In its sample, the clone carrying this T cell receptor (beta chain) was seen a few times. Its antigen is unknown. The sample originates from a study of vaccination and CD4 T cells after COVID-19. Study at large: Diagnosis preceded the drawing of post-COVID samples by a median approximately 100 days (range 35 to 161).

The CDR3 runs to 15 residues. CDR1 and CDR2 from the germline V gene are SGHTA and FQGNSA. Deletions cut 2 bases from V and 3 bases from J, with 14 bases between. Sequenced with the Oncomine TCR Beta short-read assay was DNA taken from cultured CD4+ T cells. One entry per CDR3 protein, called by TCRdb with MiXCR from the PCR reads. This table holds about 13,000 distinct CDR3 sequences, approximately 40% found once. Indicated treatment: roughly ten-day PBMC culture with coronavirus spike peptide pools or control peptides (ViraFEST assay). For ViraFEST, peptide pools expanded antigen-specific T cells, after which the TCRs were sequenced.

The TCR comes from a human donor who had recovered from COVID-19. The rearrangement links TRBV7-2 to TRBJ2-7; TRBD2 is a possible D gene (6 bases). The sequenced material came from CD4+ T cells from blood, cultured in vitro. The CDR3 spells CASSLTGDGYYEQYF. CDR3 sequence (DNA): TGTGCCAGCAGCTTAACGGGGGACGGATACTACGAGCAGTACTTC.